Reported below is one T cell receptor beta chain. What it binds is unknown. The data were taken from a study of T cell responses to AZD1222 COVID-19 vaccine. Trimming took off 7 bases at V and 4 bases at J, with 10 bases between the two ends. This CDR3 spans 12 amino acids. Germline CDR1 reads SNHLY; CDR2 reads FYNNEI. Findings of the study overall: There were vaccine-associated CD4 TCRs across spike, dominant at 160-218 and 743-854.

TCRdb's copy holds only in-frame clones and misses some; the assay was immunoSEQ multiplex PCR. The repertoire holds about 86,000 clones, almost 90% seen once, with 6.9% in the top ten. Analyses pooled second doses at about 4 or about 12 weeks. V and J are TRBV2 and TRBJ1-1, with a possible D match to TRBD1 (5 bases). The sequences come from peripheral blood, collected 28 days after the second AZD1222 dose. This receptor was identified in an adult who received the AZD1222 COVID-19 vaccine. The CDR3 region has the DNA TGTGCCAGCAAGCAGGGACCCACTGAAGCTTTCTTT. It is translated as CASKQGPTEAFF. Drawing the rest from reference TRBV2 and TRBJ1-1, the complete variable domain is EPEVTQTPSHQVTQMGQEVILRCVPISNHLYFYWYRQILGQKVEFLVSFYNNEISEKSEIFDDQFSVERPDGSNFTLKIRSTKLEDSAMYFCASKQGPTEAFFGQGTRLTVV.